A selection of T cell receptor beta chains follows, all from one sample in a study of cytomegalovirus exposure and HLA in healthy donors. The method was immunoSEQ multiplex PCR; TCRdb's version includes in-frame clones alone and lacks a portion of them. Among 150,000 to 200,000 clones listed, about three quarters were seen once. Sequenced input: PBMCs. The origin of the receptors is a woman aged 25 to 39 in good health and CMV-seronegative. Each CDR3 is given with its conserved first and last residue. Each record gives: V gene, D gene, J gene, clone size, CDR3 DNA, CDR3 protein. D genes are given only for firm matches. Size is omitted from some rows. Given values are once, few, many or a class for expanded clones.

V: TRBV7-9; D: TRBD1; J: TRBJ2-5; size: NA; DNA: TGTGCCAGCAGGATGGGGACAGAAGAGACCCAGTACTTC; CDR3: CASRMGTEETQYF
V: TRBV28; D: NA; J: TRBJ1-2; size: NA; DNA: TGTGCCAGCGAGGCGCAGATTTCCTATGGCTACACCTTC; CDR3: CASEAQISYGYTF
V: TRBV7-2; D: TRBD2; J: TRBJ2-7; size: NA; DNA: TGTGCCAGCAGCTTATTCTTAGCGGGAGTTCAGCCCGAGCAGTACTTC; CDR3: CASSLFLAGVQPEQYF
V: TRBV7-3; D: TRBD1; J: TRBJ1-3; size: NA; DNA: TGTGCCAGCAGCTTCTCAGGGGGCCCTGGAAACACCATATATTTT; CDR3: CASSFSGGPGNTIYF
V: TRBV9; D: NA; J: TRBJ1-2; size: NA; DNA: TGTGCCAGCAGCGTAGAAGCAATCTACCCATATGGCTACACCTTC; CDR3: CASSVEAIYPYGYTF
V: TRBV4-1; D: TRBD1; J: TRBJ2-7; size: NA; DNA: TGCGCCAGCAGCCAAGTACGGGACAGGGGCTACGAGCAGTACTTC; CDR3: CASSQVRDRGYEQYF
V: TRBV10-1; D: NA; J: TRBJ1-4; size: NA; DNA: TGCGCCAGCAGCGGGGGGGCTAAGGAGAAACTGTTTTTT; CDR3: CASSGGAKEKLFF
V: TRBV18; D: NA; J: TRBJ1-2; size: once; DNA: TGTGCCAGCTCACCTTCCTCCGGGAACTATGGCTACACCTTC; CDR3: CASSPSSGNYGYTF
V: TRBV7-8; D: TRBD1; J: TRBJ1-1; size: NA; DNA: TGTGCCAGCAGCATTAGGGGGCCCGGGACCACTGAAGCTTTCTTT; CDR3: CASSIRGPGTTEAFF
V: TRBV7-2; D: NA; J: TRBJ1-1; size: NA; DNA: TGTGCCAGCAGCTTACAGGGCCATATGAACACTGAAGCTTTCTTT; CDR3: CASSLQGHMNTEAFF
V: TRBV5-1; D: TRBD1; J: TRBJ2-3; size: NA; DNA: TGCGCCAGCAGCCCCGGGACAGGGAGCACCACAGATACGCAGTATTTT; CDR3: CASSPGTGSTTDTQYF
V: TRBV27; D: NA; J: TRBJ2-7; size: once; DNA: TGTGCCAGCAGTCCCCGCGGAGGAACCTACGAGCAGTACTTC; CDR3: CASSPRGGTYEQYF
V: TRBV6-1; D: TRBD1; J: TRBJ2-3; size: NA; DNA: TGTGCCAGCAGCCGAGACAGGGGCACAGATACGCAGTATTTT; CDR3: CASSRDRGTDTQYF
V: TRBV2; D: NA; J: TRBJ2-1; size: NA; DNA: TGTGCCAGCAGTCCACGTTTCGGGGTCAACAATGAGCAGTTCTTC; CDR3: CASSPRFGVNNEQFF
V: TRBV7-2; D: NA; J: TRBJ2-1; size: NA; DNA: TGTGCCAGCAGCTTACTCGCGGGAGAGCAGTTCTTC; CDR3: CASSLLAGEQFF